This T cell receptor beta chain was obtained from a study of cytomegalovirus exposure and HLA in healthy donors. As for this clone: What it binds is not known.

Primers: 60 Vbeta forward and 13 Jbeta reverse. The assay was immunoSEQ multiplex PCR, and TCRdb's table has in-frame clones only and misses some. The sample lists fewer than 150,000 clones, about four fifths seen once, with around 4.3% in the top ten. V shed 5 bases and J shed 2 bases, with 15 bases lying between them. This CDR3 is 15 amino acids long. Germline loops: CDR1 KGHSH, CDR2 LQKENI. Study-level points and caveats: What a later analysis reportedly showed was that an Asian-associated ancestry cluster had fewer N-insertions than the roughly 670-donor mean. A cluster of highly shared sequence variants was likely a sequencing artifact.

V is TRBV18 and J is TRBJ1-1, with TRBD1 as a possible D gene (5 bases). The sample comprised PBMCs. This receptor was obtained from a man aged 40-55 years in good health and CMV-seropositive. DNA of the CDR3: TGTGCCAGCTCAAACCAGGGCGGGACCAACACTGAAGCTTTCTTT. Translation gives CASSNQGGTNTEAFF.